The sample holds a few counts of the clone carrying this TCR beta chain. Its cognate antigen is unknown. This sample is drawn from a study of human T cells and chemical hapten exposure. Study-level background: Diphenylcyclopropenone doses were given weekly to the scalps of patients across the roughly 22-week study. Study-wide points: Given that the donors had alopecia, their immune response may differ from that seen in healthy people.

The time point denotes: patch test 3, about 24 weeks after DPC sensitization. Treatment: therapeutic diphenylcyclopropenone sensitization with weekly scalp DPC. TCRdb reprocessed the RACE reads with MiXCR, giving one entry per CDR3 protein. Of 95,000 to 150,000 distinct CDR3 sequences detected, about 10% appear once; the ten largest clones hold around 2.2%. The V gene's germline CDR1 is LGHNA and CDR2 YSLEER. The junction had 4 bases not matched to a gene; V was cut back by 3 bases and J by 5 bases. The CDR3 loop spans 15 amino acids. The sample in question was whole blood, obtained in connection with sensitization to the hapten diphenylcyclopropenone (DPC). This TCR was sampled from a woman in her forties or fifties with alopecia areata. Some clones in this sample may be carry-over from other donors' samples. The chain couples TRBV4-3 to TRBJ1-6; 7 bases agree with TRBD1. The CDR3 DNA follows: TGCGCCAGCAGCCAGACCGGGACAGATAATTCACCCCTCCACTTT. Amino acids: CASSQTGTDNSPLHF.